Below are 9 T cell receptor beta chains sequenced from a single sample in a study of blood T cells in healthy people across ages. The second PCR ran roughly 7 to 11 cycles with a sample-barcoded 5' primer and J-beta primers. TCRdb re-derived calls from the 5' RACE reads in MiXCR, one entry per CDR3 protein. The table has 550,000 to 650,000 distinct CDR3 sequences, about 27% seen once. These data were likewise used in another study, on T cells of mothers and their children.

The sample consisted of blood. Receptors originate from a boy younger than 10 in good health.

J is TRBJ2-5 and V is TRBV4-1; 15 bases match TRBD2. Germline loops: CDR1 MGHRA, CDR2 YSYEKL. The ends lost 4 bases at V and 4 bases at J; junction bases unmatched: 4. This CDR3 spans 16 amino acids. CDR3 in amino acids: CASSRMGLAGGETQYF. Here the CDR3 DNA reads TGCGCCAGCAGCCGAATGGGACTAGCGGGGGGAGAGACCCAGTACTTC.

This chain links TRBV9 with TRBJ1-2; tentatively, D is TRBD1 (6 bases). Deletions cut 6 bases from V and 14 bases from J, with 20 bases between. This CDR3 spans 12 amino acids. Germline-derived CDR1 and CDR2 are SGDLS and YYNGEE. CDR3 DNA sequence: TGTGCCAGCACCGCGGGACACCCACATAAAACCTTC. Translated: CASTAGHPHKTF.

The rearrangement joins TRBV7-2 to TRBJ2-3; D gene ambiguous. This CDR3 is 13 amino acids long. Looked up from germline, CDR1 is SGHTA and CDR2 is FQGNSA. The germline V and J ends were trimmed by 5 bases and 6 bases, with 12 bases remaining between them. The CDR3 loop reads CASSRITRDTQYF. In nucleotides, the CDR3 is TGTGCCAGCAGCCGTATTACCAGGGATACGCAGTATTTT.

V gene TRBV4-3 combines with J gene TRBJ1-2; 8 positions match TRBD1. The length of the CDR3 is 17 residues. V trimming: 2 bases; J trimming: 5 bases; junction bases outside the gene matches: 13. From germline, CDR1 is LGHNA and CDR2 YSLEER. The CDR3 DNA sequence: TGCGCCAGCAGCCAACTTCGATCAGCAGGGGGCGAGTATGGCTACACCTTC. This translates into CASSQLRSAGGEYGYTF.

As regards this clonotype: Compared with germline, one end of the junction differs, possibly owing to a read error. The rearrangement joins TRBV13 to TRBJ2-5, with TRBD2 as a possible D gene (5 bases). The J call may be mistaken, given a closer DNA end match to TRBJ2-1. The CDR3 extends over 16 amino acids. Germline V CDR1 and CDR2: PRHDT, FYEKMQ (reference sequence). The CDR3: CASSPWREGRTNEQFF. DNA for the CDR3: TGTGCCAGCAGCCCCTGGCGAGAGGGCCGTACCAATGAACAGTTCTTC.

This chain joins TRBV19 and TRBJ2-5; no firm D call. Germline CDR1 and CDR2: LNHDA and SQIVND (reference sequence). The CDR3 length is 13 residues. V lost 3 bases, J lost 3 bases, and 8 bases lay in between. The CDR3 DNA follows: TGTGCCAGTAGTATGTCACAAAAAGAGACCCAGTACTTC. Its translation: CASSMSQKETQYF.

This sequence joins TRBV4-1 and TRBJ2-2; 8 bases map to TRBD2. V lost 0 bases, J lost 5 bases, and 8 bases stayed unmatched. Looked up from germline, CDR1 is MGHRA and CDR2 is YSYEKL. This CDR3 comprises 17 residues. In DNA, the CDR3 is TGCGCCAGCAGCCAAGAGGCGGGGGGAAGTTTTACCGGGGAGCTGTTTTTT. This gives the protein CASSQEAGGSFTGELFF.

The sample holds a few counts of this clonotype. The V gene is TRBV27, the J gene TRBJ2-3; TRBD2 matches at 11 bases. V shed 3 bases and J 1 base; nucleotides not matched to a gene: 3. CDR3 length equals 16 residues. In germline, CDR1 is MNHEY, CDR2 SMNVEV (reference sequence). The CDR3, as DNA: TGTGCCAGCAGTTTGCTGACTAGCGGGGGCACAGATACGCAGTATTTT. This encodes CASSLLTSGGTDTQYF.

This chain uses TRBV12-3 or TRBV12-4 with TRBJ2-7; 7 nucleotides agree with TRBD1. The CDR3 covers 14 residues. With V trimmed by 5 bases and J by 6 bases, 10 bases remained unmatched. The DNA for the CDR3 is TGTGCCAGCAGTAACCACAGACAGGGATTCGAGCAGTACTTC. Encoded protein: CASSNHRQGFEQYF.